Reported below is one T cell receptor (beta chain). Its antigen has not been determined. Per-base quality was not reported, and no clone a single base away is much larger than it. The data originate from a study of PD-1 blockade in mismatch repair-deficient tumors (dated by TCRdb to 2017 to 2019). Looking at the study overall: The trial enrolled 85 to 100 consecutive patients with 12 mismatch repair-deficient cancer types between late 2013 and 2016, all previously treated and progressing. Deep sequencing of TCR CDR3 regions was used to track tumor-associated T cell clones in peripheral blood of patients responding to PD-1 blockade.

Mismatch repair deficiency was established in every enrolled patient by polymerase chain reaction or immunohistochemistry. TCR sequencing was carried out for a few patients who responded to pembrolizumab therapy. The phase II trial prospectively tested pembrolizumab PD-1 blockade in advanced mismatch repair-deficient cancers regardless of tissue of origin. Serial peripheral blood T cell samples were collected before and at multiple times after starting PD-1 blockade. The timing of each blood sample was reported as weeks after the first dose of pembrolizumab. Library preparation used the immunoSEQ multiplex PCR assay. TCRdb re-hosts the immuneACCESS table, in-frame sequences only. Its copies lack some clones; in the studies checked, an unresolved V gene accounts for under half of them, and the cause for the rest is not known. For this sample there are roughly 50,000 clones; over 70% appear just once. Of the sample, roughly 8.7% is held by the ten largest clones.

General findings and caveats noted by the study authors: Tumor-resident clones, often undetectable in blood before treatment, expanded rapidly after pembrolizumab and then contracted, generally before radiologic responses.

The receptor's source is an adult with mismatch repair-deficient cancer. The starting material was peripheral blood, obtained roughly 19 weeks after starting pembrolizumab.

The CDR3 is CASSEFAGVNYGYTF. The bases read TGTGCCAGCAGTGAATTTGCAGGGGTTAACTATGGCTACACCTTC. Here the chain combines TRBV25-1 and TRBJ1-2, and TRBD1 may be the D gene, going by 6 matching bases. The trim is 1 base for V and 1 base for J, with a gap of 10 bases between the germline ends. CDR1 and CDR2 (MGHDK, SYGVNS) derive from the germline V gene. From the cysteine through the phenylalanine, the CDR3 covers 15 amino acids. Here the CDR3 DNA is all that survives: 45 bases in frame from base 1.